This paragraph covers one T cell receptor beta chain sequence. The target antigen is unknown. TCRdb's copy holds only in-frame clones and misses some; the assay was immunoSEQ multiplex PCR. The sample records 29,000 or so clones, over 55% being singletons. After autologous stem cell transplantation all patients relapsed, and prior brentuximab vedotin exposure differed between cohorts. Best responses included complete response and partial response; otherwise, the best response was progressive disease. The length of the CDR3 is 15 residues. The germline V gene encodes CDR1 MNHEY and CDR2 SVGAGI. V was clipped by 4 bases and J by 2 bases, with 14 bases between them. The data derive from a study of PD-1 blockade in classical Hodgkin lymphoma. Study summary: Nivolumab was given intravenously to patients at 3 mg/kg every 2 weeks.

Whole-study findings and limits: Newly diagnosed patients were said to have less baseline TCR diversity than healthy donors did. Complete responders showed a baseline diversity that resembled the diversity of newly diagnosed patients.

The clonotype originates from a human donor with classical Hodgkin lymphoma. The sequenced sample was peripheral blood mononuclear cells (PBMCs), obtained before the second cycle of nivolumab. V and J are TRBV6-5 and TRBJ1-1, with D tentatively TRBD1 (6 bases). The CDR3 region is CASSLGGAGNTEAFF. CDR3 in DNA: TGTGCCAGCAGTTTAGGGGGGGCAGGCAACACTGAAGCTTTCTTT.